Below are 8 T cell receptor beta chains sequenced from a single sample in a study of shared clonotypes between healthy human individuals. The data were produced by immunoSEQ multiplex PCR, yet TCRdb's version contains in-frame clones alone and is incomplete. The profile shows a few hundred thousand clones, about 96% of them singletons. The sample taken for sequencing was memory CD8+ T cells sorted from blood. The sample's subset: CD45RO+ cells pooled with CCR7-negative TemRA cells. The receptors originated from a man aged 30-40 years in good health.

CDR3 sequence: CATSRAGRVNQPQHF. Here the CDR3 DNA reads TGTGCCACCAGCAGAGCTGGCAGGGTAAATCAGCCCCAGCATTTT. The V gene is TRBV15, the J gene TRBJ1-5; D is possibly TRBD1 (5 bases). The CDR3 runs 15 residues. Looked up from germline, CDR1 is LNHNV and CDR2 is YYDKDF (reference sequence). With 1 base removed from V and 4 bases from J, the gap between germline ends came to 11 bases.

This chain links TRBV6-6 with TRBJ2-3; D not resolved. The V gene's germline CDR1 is MNHNY and CDR2 SVGAGI (reference sequence). The ends were cut back, 2 bases at V and 3 bases at J, with 15 bases in the middle. CDR3 length equals 16 residues. CDR3 bases: TGTGCCAGCAGTTACCGCCCCGACAAAAATACAGATACGCAGTATTTT. It yields the protein CASSYRPDKNTDTQYF.

The rearrangement links TRBV5-1 to TRBJ1-4, with D perhaps TRBD1 (5 bases). In germline, CDR1 is SGHRS, CDR2 YFSETQ. Trimming took off 8 bases at V and 16 bases at J, with 24 bases between the two ends. The CDR3 covers 13 residues. The CDR3 protein is CASAREITGRRFF. The DNA for the CDR3 is TGCGCCAGTGCGCGCGAGATTACGGGGCGGCGGTTTTTT.

The chain links TRBV27 to TRBJ1-2; D unresolved. Germline values: CDR1 MNHEY, CDR2 SMNVEV (reference sequence). This CDR3 spans 11 amino acids. V was cut by 6 bases and J by 2 bases, with 4 bases left in between. Written as DNA, the CDR3 is TGTGCCAGCAGGGACAACTATGGCTACACCTTC. It yields the protein CASRDNYGYTF.

The genes are TRBV10-3 and TRBJ1-1; 7 bases fit TRBD1. V lost 2 bases and J lost 3; bases outside the gene matches: 0. This CDR3 spans 13 amino acids. In germline, CDR1 is ENHRY, CDR2 SYGVKD. Here the CDR3 reads CAISEGQDTEAFF. As DNA, the CDR3 is TGTGCCATCAGTGAGGGACAGGACACTGAAGCTTTCTTT.

The chain employs TRBV7-3 and TRBJ2-2, with 10 bases lining up with TRBD2. Looked up from germline, CDR1 is SGHTA and CDR2 is FQGTGA. The CDR3 is 17 residues long. Trimming took 0 bases from V and 7 from J; bases not matched to a gene: 8. CDR3 protein: CASSLTSSGSRGGELFF. In DNA form, the CDR3 reads TGTGCCAGCAGCTTAACTTCTAGCGGGAGTAGAGGCGGGGAGCTGTTTTTT.

The chain links TRBV28 to TRBJ2-7; 9 bases align to TRBD2. This CDR3 comprises 13 residues. Germline V CDR1 and CDR2: MDHEN, SYDVKM. J lost 2 bases, V lost 6 bases, and 2 bases had no gene match. CDR3 nucleotides: TGTGCCAGCAGGACTAGCGGAGCCTACGAGCAGTACTTC. Residues: CASRTSGAYEQYF.

J is TRBJ1-2 and V is TRBV20-1; the D is unclear. Deletions cut 1 base from V and 8 bases from J, with 5 bases between. CDR3 length: 10 residues. Germline CDR1 and CDR2: DFQATT and SNEGSKA (reference sequence). The CDR3 here is CSARVPGYTF. CDR3 bases: TGCAGTGCTAGAGTCCCAGGCTACACCTTC.